This T cell receptor (beta chain) derives from a study of Tregs in tolerant kidney transplant recipients. Study-wide findings and caveats: In tolerant patients, donor-specific Tregs outgrew total Tregs, suggesting antigen-driven expansion.

This table comes from immunoSEQ multiplex PCR, and its TCRdb copy is limited to in-frame clones, with some not included. The sample records some 70,000 clones, about 88% being singletons. V lost 2 bases and J 9 bases, leaving 11 bases between the germline ends. This CDR3 spans 13 amino acids. The germline V gene encodes CDR1 MNHEY and CDR2 SVGAGI. As to this clone: The antigen remains undetermined.

The sample consisted of CD4+ T cells from blood, taken before the transplant. V gene TRBV6-5 combines with J gene TRBJ2-1, with D possibly matching TRBD1 (6 bases). This clonotype was sampled from a human donor who received a combined kidney and bone marrow transplant. CDR3 amino acids: CASSYPLGGEQFF. Written as DNA, the CDR3 is TGTGCCAGCAGTTACCCCTTAGGGGGTGAGCAGTTCTTC.